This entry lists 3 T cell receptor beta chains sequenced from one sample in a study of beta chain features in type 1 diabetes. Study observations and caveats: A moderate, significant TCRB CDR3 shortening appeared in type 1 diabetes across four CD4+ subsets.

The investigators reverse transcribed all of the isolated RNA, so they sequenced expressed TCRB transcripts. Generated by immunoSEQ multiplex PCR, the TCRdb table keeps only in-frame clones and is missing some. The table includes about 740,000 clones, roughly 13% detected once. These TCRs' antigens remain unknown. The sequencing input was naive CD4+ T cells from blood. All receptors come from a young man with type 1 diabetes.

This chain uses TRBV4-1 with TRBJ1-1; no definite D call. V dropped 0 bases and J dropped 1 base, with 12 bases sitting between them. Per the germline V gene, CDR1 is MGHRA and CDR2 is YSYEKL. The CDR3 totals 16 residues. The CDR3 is CASSQDPRGQNTEAFF. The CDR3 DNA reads TGCGCCAGCAGCCAAGACCCCCGAGGGCAGAACACTGAAGCTTTCTTT.

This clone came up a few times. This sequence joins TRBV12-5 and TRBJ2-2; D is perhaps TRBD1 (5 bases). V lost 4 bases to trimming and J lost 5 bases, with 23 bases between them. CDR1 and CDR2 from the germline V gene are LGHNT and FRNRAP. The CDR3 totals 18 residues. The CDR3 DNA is TGTGCTAGTGGTTCCGCTCCCAAGGGGCCCCAGGGAACCGGGGAGCTGTTTTTT. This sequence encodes CASGSAPKGPQGTGELFF.

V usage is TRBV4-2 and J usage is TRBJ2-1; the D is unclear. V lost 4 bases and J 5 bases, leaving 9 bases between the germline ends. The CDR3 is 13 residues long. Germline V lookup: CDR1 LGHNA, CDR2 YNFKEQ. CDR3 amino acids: CASSRMKDNEQFF. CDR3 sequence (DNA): TGTGCCAGCAGCCGGATGAAGGACAATGAGCAGTTCTTC.